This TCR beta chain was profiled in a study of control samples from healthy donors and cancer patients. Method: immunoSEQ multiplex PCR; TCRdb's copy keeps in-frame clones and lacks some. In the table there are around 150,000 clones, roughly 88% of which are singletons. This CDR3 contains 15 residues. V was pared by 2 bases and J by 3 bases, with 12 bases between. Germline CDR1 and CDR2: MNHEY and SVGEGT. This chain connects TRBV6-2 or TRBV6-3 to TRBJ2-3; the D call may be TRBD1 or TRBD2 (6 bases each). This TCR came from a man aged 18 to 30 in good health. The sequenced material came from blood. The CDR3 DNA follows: TGTGCCAGCAGTTACCCCGAGGGGGGAACAGATACGCAGTATTTT. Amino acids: CASSYPEGGTDTQYF.